The 22 T cell receptor beta chains in this list originate from one sample, sequenced in a study of T cells after yellow fever vaccination. TCRdb fed the 5' RACE reads into MiXCR, producing one record per CDR3 protein. The sample lists about 13,000 distinct CDR3 sequences, 4.9% occurring once. Sequencing was performed on PBMCs, either bulk or a sorted T-cell subset (CD4+, CD8+, memory, or dextramer-sorted; not recorded which), taken 45 days after the yellow fever booster vaccination. These receptors originate from a man aged 25-45 years who received the YFV17D yellow fever vaccine.

This clonotype was found many times. The chain uses TRBV25-1 and TRBJ2-5; 9 nucleotides align to TRBD1. The ends lost 3 bases at V and 6 bases at J; junction bases unmatched: 5. The CDR3 extends over 14 amino acids. In germline, CDR1 is MGHDK, CDR2 SYGVNS. CDR3 sequence: CASSDDRGLKTQYF. The DNA for the CDR3 is TGTGCCAGCAGTGATGACAGGGGGTTGAAGACCCAGTACTTC. Combining the CDR3 with reference TRBV25-1 and TRBJ2-5 gives the whole variable domain EADIYQTPRYLVIGTGKKITLECSQTMGHDKMYWYQQDPGMELHLIHYSYGVNSTEKGDLSSESTVSRIRTEHFPLTLESARPSHTSQYLCASSDDRGLKTQYFGPGTRLLVL.

This clonotype was recorded many times. This chain links TRBV20-1 with TRBJ2-1; D remains unclear. V was pared by 3 bases and J by 9 bases, with 15 bases between. There are 13 residues in the CDR3. From germline, CDR1 is DFQATT and CDR2 SNEGSKA (reference sequence). The CDR3 sequence is CSASSRWMGEQFF. Here the CDR3 DNA reads TGCAGTGCTAGCAGTAGGTGGATGGGTGAGCAGTTCTTC.

This clonotype was recorded at least ten times. V gene TRBV20-1 combines with J gene TRBJ2-1; 8 nucleotides agree with TRBD2. CDR1 DFQATT and CDR2 SNEGSKA come from the germline V gene (reference sequence). The trim removed 5 bases at V and 4 bases at J, leaving 7 bases unmatched. The CDR3 covers 14 residues. The CDR3 reads CSAGTSGGYNEQFF. The DNA of the CDR3 is TGCAGTGCTGGAACTAGCGGAGGGTACAATGAGCAGTTCTTC.

This clonotype was counted at least ten times. J is TRBJ2-4 and V is TRBV4-3, with no clear D. CDR3 length: 13 amino acids. V shed 4 bases and J shed 5 bases, with 9 bases lying between them. Germline loops: CDR1 LGHNA, CDR2 YSLEER. This CDR3 is CASSPHLENIQYF. In nucleotides, the CDR3 is TGCGCCAGCAGCCCGCATTTAGAAAACATTCAGTACTTC.

In its sample, this clonotype was seen many times. The rearrangement joins TRBV20-1 to TRBJ1-4; D gene ambiguous. V shed 4 bases and J shed 7 bases, with 7 bases lying between them. Germline V gene sequence: CDR1 DFQATT, CDR2 SNEGSKA (reference sequence). The CDR3 spans 11 residues. CDR3 in amino acids: CSAKEVEKLFF. In DNA form, the CDR3 reads TGCAGTGCTAAGGAGGTTGAAAAACTGTTTTTT.

The table lists this clonotype with many counts. V and J are TRBV29-1 and TRBJ2-7; 7 bases line up with TRBD1. The CDR3 contains 15 residues. V trimming: 6 bases; J trimming: 4 bases; junction bases outside the gene matches: 15. CDR1 and CDR2 from the germline V gene are SQVTM and ANQGSEA. CDR3 sequence (DNA): TGCAGCGTATGGCTTCCGGGACAGCGGCGGTACGAGCAGTACTTC. Translated: CSVWLPGQRRYEQYF.

About this clonotype itself: At one of its ends the junction is not consistent with the germline gene, which may arise from a read error. The V and J genes are TRBV7-7 and TRBJ2-5; tentatively, D is TRBD1 or TRBD2 (7 bases each). Germline CDR1 SSHAT, CDR2 FNYEAQ (reference sequence). The CDR3 has 13 amino acids. The CDR3 DNA follows: TGTGCTAGCAGCTCAGGGGGGGCTGGGACCCAGTACTTC. This encodes CASSSGGAGTQYF.

The chain couples TRBV28 to TRBJ2-5, with D unclear. This CDR3 is 17 amino acids long. V shed 7 bases and J shed 4 bases, with 25 bases lying between them. Germline CDR1 reads MDHEN; CDR2 reads SYDVKM. The CDR3 nucleotides are TGTGCCAGCAATCCACCCCTTCGGCGGCCGAGAGGAGAGACCCAGTACTTC. This codes for CASNPPLRRPRGETQYF.

At least ten counts were recorded for this clonotype. The CDR3 region has the DNA TGTGCCAGCAGTGAACCTTTAGCGGAGCTTAACACCGGGGAGCTGTTTTTT. Translating it yields CASSEPLAELNTGELFF. This chain connects TRBV6-1 to TRBJ2-2, with D tentatively TRBD2 (6 bases). This CDR3 spans 17 amino acids. Trimming removed 2 bases from V and 2 bases from J, with 15 bases in between. Per the germline V gene, CDR1 is MNHNS and CDR2 is SASEGT.

This clonotype was counted ten times or more. This chain connects TRBV28 to TRBJ2-1; D unresolved. V was cut by 6 bases and J by 2 bases, with 14 bases left in between. Germline loops: CDR1 MDHEN, CDR2 SYDVKM. This CDR3 spans 15 amino acids. This CDR3 reads CASSQLTATYNEQFF. The CDR3 DNA reads as TGTGCCAGCAGCCAGCTTACGGCGACCTACAATGAGCAGTTCTTC.

This clonotype was detected many times. The gene calls are TRBV12-3 or TRBV12-4 and TRBJ1-1; 7 nucleotides align to TRBD1. Trimming removed 3 bases from V and 8 bases from J; junction bases left unmatched: 15. This CDR3 has 16 amino acids. CDR3 protein: CASSLGTALFFIEAFF. The CDR3 coding sequence is TGTGCCAGCAGTTTGGGGACAGCCCTTTTTTTTATCGAAGCTTTCTTT.

In its sample, this clonotype was seen many times. The chain couples TRBV7-2 to TRBJ1-4; no clear D. V lost 5 bases, J lost 1 base, and 8 bases lay in between. CDR1 is SGHTA, CDR2 FQGNSA, per germline. The CDR3 covers 14 residues. The CDR3 region has the DNA TGTGCCAGCAGCCTTGGATTAACTAATGAAAAACTGTTTTTT. Its protein product is CASSLGLTNEKLFF.

This clonotype was recorded many times. The V and J genes are TRBV5-6 and TRBJ2-1, with unresolved D. Germline V lookup: CDR1 SGHDT, CDR2 YYEEEE. The CDR3 length is 13 residues. V was shortened by 0 bases and J by 5 bases, with 6 bases between the two germline ends. The CDR3 sequence: CASSLVTNNEQFF. The CDR3 region has the DNA TGTGCCAGCAGCTTGGTCACTAACAATGAGCAGTTCTTC.

This clonotype came up many times. The rearrangement joins TRBV24-1 to TRBJ2-1, with D possibly being TRBD1 (6 bases). The CDR3 loop spans 13 amino acids. Germline V CDR1 and CDR2: KGHDR, SFDVKD. Trimming cost V 3 bases and J 8 bases, with 10 bases left between them. The CDR3 here is CATSDRYRDEQFF. CDR3 nucleotides: TGTGCCACCAGTGATAGGTACAGGGATGAGCAGTTCTTC.

This clonotype was seen many times. This chain joins TRBV20-1 and TRBJ2-1; D gene uncertain. Deletions cut 1 base from V and 10 bases from J, with 14 bases between. The CDR3 covers 13 residues. Germline loops: CDR1 DFQATT, CDR2 SNEGSKA (reference sequence). CDR3 coding DNA: TGCAGTGCTAGAGTGCGCGCCGGTGGGGAGCAGTTCTTC. Translated, it gives CSARVRAGGEQFF.

This clonotype was counted many times. The V and J genes are TRBV20-1 and TRBJ2-1; TRBD2 matches 12 bases. The CDR3 is 21 residues long. The germline V gene encodes CDR1 DFQATT and CDR2 SNEGSKA (reference sequence). Losses at the gene ends were 2 bases for V and 4 bases for J; bases not matched to a gene: 21. CDR3 loop: CSARSIPGQGMTSGGYNEQFF. The CDR3 DNA sequence: TGCAGTGCTAGATCCATTCCGGGACAGGGAATGACTAGCGGGGGATACAATGAGCAGTTCTTC.

This clonotype was found many times. The chain is built from TRBV7-2 and TRBJ2-3; D is unresolved. The CDR3 is made up of 14 amino acids. V was pared by 5 bases and J by 2 bases, with 11 bases between. The germline V gene encodes CDR1 SGHTA and CDR2 FQGNSA. CDR3 residues: CASSPRLVTDTQYF. The CDR3 DNA reads TGTGCCAGCAGCCCGCGACTCGTCACAGATACGCAGTATTTT.

This clonotype was detected ten times or more. The rearrangement links TRBV6-5 to TRBJ1-1; perhaps TRBD1 as D (5 bases). This CDR3 is built from 12 residues. CDR1 is MNHEY and CDR2 is SVGAGI in the germline V gene. Trimming cost V 0 bases and J 8 bases, with 7 bases left between them. CDR3 in DNA: TGTGCCAGCAGTTACTCGAAGGGGGAAGCTTTCTTT. This sequence encodes CASSYSKGEAFF.

This clonotype occurred many times. In nucleotides, the CDR3 is TGTGCCAGCAGTCCGGGGGGACAGGGTAATTCACCCCTCCACTTT. This translates into CASSPGGQGNSPLHF. This chain joins TRBV12-3 or TRBV12-4 and TRBJ1-6; TRBD1 aligns across 9 bases. Germline trimming cut 5 bases from V and 6 bases from J; bases unmatched to any gene: 5. This CDR3 spans 15 amino acids.

The sample holds many counts of this clonotype. The J gene is TRBJ2-7, the V gene TRBV11-1, with D perhaps matching TRBD2 (5 bases). CDR3 length: 14 residues. Germline V lookup: CDR1 SGHAT, CDR2 FQDESV (reference sequence). V dropped 5 bases and J dropped 6 bases, with 17 bases sitting between them. Here the CDR3 reads CASSPEGGGGEQYF. In nucleotides, the CDR3 is TGTGCCAGCAGCCCTGAGGGCGGCGGAGGCGAGCAGTACTTC.

This clonotype was found many times. The J gene is TRBJ2-5, the V gene TRBV20-1, with 7 bases aligning to TRBD2. V lost 0 bases, J lost 4 bases, and 8 bases stayed unmatched. The germline V gene encodes CDR1 DFQATT and CDR2 SNEGSKA (reference sequence). The CDR3 sequence is 15 residues long. The CDR3: CSAREAGLGVETQYF. CDR3 coding DNA: TGCAGTGCTAGAGAAGCGGGACTTGGGGTAGAGACCCAGTACTTC.

By share, this clonotype ranks as medium-sized. CDR3 region: CASRGTDTQYF. As DNA, the CDR3 is TGTGCCAGCAGAGGGACAGATACGCAGTATTTT. The chain has TRBV11-2 and TRBJ2-3; D remains unclear. The CDR3 has 11 residues. CDR1 is SGHAT, CDR2 FQNNGV, per germline. Between the trimmed V and J ends, which lost 6 bases and 3 bases, there was a span of 4 bases.